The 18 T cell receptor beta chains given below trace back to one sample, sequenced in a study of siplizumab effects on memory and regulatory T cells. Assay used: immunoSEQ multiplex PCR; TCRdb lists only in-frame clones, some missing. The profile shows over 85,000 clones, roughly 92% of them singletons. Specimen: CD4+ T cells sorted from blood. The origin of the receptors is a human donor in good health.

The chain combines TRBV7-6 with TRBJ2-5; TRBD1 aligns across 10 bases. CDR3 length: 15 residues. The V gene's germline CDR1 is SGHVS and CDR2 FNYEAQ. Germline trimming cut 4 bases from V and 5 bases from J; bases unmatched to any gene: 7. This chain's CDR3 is CASSYDRGRGETQYF. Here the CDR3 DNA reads TGTGCCAGCAGCTACGACAGGGGGCGGGGGGAGACCCAGTACTTC.

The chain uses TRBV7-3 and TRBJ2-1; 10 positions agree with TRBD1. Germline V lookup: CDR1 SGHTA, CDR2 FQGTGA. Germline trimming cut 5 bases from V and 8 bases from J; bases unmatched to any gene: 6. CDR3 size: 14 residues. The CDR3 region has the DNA TGTGCCAGCAGCCTGGGACAGGGGAGGTATGAGCAGTTCTTC. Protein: CASSLGQGRYEQFF.

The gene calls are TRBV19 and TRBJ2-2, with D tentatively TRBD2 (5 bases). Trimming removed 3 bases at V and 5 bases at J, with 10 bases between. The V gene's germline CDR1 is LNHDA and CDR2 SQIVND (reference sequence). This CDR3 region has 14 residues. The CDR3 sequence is CASSMGSETGELFF. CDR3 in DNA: TGTGCCAGTAGTATGGGGAGTGAAACCGGGGAGCTGTTTTTT.

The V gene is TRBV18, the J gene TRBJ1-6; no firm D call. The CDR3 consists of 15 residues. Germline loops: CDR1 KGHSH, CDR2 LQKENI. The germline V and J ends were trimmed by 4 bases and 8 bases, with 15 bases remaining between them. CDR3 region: CASSQGLVRDSPLHF. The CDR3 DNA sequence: TGTGCCAGCTCACAAGGACTAGTAAGAGATTCACCCCTCCACTTT.

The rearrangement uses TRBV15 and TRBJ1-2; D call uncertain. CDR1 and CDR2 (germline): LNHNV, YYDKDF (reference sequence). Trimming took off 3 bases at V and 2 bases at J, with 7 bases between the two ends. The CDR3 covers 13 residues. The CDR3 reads CATSRDGNYGYTF. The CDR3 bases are TGTGCCACCAGCAGGGACGGGAACTATGGCTACACCTTC.

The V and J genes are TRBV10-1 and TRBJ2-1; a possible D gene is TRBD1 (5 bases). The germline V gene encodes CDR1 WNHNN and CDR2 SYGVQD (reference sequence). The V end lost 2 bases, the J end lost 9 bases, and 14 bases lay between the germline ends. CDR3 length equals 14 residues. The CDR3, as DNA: TGCGCCAGCAGTGAGGGTTACAGGTCCGGTGAGCAGTTCTTC. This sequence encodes CASSEGYRSGEQFF.

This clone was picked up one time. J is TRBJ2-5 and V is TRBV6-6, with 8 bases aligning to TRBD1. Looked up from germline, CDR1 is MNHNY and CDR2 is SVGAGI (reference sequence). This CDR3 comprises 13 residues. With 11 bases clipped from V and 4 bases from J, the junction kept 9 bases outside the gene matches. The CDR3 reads CASSRGPRETQYF. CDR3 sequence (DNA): TGTGCCTCCTCCAGGGGGCCACGAGAGACCCAGTACTTC.

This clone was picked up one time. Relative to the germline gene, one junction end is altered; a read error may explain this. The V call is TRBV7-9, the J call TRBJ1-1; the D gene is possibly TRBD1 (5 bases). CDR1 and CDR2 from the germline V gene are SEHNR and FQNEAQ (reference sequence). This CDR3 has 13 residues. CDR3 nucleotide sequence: TGTGCCAGCAGCTTAAAGGGGAACGCTGAAGCTTTCTTT. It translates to CASSLKGNAEAFF.

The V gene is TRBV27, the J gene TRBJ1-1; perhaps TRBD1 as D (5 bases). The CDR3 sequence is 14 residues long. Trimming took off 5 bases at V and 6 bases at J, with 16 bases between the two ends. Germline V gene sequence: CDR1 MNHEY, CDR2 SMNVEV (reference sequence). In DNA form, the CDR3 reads TGTGCCAGCAGTCCTAACGGGGGAGAGCCTGAAGCTTTCTTT. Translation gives CASSPNGGEPEAFF.

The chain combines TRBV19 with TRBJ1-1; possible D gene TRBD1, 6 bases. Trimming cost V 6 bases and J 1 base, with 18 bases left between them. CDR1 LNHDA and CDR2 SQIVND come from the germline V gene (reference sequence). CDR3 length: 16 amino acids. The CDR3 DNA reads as TGTGCCAGTAGGATGTTTCAGGGGAGGACGAACACTGAAGCTTTCTTT. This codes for CASRMFQGRTNTEAFF.

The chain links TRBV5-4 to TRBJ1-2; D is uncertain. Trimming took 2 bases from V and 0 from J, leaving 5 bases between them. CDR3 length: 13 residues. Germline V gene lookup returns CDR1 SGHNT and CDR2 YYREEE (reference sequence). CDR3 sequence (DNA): TGTGCCAGCAGCTTACTGGCTAACTATGGCTACACCTTC. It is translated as CASSLLANYGYTF.

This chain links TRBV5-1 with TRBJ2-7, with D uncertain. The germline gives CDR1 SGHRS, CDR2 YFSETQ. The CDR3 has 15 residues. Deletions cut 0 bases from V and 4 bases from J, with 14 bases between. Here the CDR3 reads CASSLERPMVYEQYF. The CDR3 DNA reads TGCGCCAGCAGCTTGGAACGGCCGATGGTATACGAGCAGTACTTC.

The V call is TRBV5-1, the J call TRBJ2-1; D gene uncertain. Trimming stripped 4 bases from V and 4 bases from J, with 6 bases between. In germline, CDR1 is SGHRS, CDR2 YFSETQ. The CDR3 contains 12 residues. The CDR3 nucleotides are TGCGCCAGCAGCAATACGTACAATGAGCAGTTCTTC. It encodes CASSNTYNEQFF.

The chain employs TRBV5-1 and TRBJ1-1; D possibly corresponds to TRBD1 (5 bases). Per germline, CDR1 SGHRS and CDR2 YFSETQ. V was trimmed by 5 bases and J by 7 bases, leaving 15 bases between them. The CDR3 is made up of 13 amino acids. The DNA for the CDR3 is TGCGCCAGCAGTCGGGGCGCAGCCTATGAAGCTTTCTTT. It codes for CASSRGAAYEAFF.

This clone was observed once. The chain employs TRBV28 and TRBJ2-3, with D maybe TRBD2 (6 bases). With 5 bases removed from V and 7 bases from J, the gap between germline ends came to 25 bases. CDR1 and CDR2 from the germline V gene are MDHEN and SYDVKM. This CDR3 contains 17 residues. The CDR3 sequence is CASSPALAREYKYTQYF. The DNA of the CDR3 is TGTGCCAGCAGTCCGGCGCTAGCGAGAGAATACAAGTATACGCAGTATTTT.

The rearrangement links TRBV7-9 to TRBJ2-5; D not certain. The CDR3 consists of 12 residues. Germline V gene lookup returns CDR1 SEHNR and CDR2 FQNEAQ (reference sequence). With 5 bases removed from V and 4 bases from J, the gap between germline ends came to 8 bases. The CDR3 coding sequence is TGTGCCAGCAGCCGAGAACCAGAGACCCAGTACTTC. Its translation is CASSREPETQYF.

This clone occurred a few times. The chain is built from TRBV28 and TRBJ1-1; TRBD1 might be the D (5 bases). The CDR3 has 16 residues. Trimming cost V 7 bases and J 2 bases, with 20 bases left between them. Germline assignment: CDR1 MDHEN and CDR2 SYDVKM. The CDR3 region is CASTLAGTLSNTEAFF. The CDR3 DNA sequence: TGTGCCAGCACCTTAGCGGGGACCCTGTCCAACACTGAAGCTTTCTTT.

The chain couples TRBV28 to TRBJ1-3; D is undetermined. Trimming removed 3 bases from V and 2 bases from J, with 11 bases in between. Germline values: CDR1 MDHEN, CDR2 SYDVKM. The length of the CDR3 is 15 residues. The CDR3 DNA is TGTGCCAGCAGTTTGTCGGGGAGGGCTGGAAACACCATATATTTT. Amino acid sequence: CASSLSGRAGNTIYF.